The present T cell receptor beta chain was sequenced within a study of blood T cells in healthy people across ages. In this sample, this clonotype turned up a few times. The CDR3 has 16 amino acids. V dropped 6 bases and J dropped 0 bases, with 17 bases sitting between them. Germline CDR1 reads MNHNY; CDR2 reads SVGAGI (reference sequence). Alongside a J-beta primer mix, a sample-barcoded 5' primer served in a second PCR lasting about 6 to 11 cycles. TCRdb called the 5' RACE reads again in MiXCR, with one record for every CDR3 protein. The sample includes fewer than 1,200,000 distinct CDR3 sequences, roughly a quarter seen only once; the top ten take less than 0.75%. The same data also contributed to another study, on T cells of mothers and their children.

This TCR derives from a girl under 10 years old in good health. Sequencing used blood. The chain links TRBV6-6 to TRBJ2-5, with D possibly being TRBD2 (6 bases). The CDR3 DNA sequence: TGTGCCAGCAGACCCCTGATCCGGGACTACCAAGAGACCCAGTACTTC. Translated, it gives CASRPLIRDYQETQYF.